The 10 T cell receptor beta chains in this list originate from one sample, sequenced in a study of blood T cell repertoires in COVID-19. Data came from immunoSEQ multiplex PCR; TCRdb stores just in-frame clones and leaves some out. Of fewer than 150,000 clones in the sample, 75% to 90% were seen once. The sample was peripheral blood. These TCRs come from a human donor in a cohort sampled during active COVID-19.

The genes are TRBV6-6 and TRBJ2-5; unclear D gene. V lost 0 bases to trimming and J lost 2 bases, with 13 bases between them. From germline, CDR1 is MNHNY and CDR2 SVGAGI (reference sequence). The CDR3 totals 16 residues. The CDR3 bases are TGTGCCAGCAGTTACTCTAGCCGAAAAAAACAAGAGACCCAGTACTTC. This gives the protein CASSYSSRKKQETQYF.

The chain recombines TRBV7-2 with TRBJ2-5, with 8 bases aligning to TRBD1. Germline-derived CDR1 and CDR2 are SGHTA and FQGNSA. V shed 5 bases and J 5 bases; nucleotides not matched to a gene: 7. This CDR3 spans 14 amino acids. The DNA for the CDR3 is TGTGCCAGCAGCCTTACAGGGGGAGTGGAGACCCAGTACTTC. Its protein is CASSLTGGVETQYF.

V usage is TRBV25-1 and J usage is TRBJ2-1; 10 bases match TRBD2. Germline V gene data show CDR1 as MGHDK and CDR2 as SYGVNS. With V trimmed by 1 base and J by 15 bases, 9 bases remained unmatched. CDR3 length: 14 amino acids. The CDR3: CASSEWGSGRALFF. In nucleotides, the CDR3 is TGTGCCAGCAGTGAATGGGGGAGCGGGAGGGCCCTGTTCTTC.

This clone has just one count. J is TRBJ2-2 and V is TRBV7-2; D is uncertain. Trimming cost V 5 bases and J 6 bases, with 16 bases left between them. This CDR3 region has 15 residues. CDR1 is SGHTA and CDR2 is FQGNSA in the germline V gene. Written as DNA, the CDR3 is TGTGCCAGCAGCCAGTCCGGTAATGGGCCCGGGGAGCTGTTTTTT. Protein: CASSQSGNGPGELFF.

This sequence joins TRBV20-1 and TRBJ1-2; D remains unclear. The CDR3 runs to 12 residues. Germline lookup yields CDR1 DFQATT and CDR2 SNEGSKA (reference sequence). Trimming shortened V by 3 bases and J by 9 bases, and 14 bases separated the two germline ends. The CDR3 is CSASVGVSSYTF. CDR3 coding DNA: TGCAGTGCTAGTGTGGGCGTTTCAAGCTACACCTTC.

The chain combines TRBV6-2 or TRBV6-3 with TRBJ2-5, with D possibly being TRBD2 (5 bases). Germline V gene lookup returns CDR1 MNHEY and CDR2 SVGEGT. The CDR3 runs 12 residues. Deletions cut 6 bases from V and 5 bases from J, with 10 bases between. CDR3: CASSQLGETQYF. CDR3 nucleotide sequence: TGTGCCAGCAGCCAACTAGGGGAGACCCAGTACTTC.

The rearrangement links TRBV5-1 to TRBJ1-2; D gene ambiguous. CDR1 SGHRS and CDR2 YFSETQ come from the germline V gene. CDR3 size: 14 residues. Trimming cost V 1 base and J 4 bases, with 11 bases left between them. Written as DNA, the CDR3 is TGCGCCAGCAGCTTGAGCGGGAATAGCTATGGCTACACCTTC. Encoded protein: CASSLSGNSYGYTF. The full variable domain, rest sourced from reference TRBV5-1 and TRBJ1-2, is KAGVTQTPRYLIKTRGQQVTLSCSPISGHRSVSWYQQTPGQGLQFLFEYFSETQRNKGNFPGRFSGRQFSNSRSEMNVSTLELGDSALYLCASSLSGNSYGYTFGSGTRLTVV.

V gene TRBV2 combines with J gene TRBJ2-1; D is perhaps TRBD1 (5 bases). CDR1 SNHLY and CDR2 FYNNEI come from the germline V gene. The CDR3 extends over 14 amino acids. Trimming stripped 9 bases from V and 6 bases from J, with 18 bases between. The CDR3 spells CASLGRAGINEQFF. CDR3 in DNA: TGTGCCAGTCTGGGAAGGGCAGGGATCAATGAGCAGTTCTTC. The full variable domain, with the rest looked up from reference TRBV2 and TRBJ2-1, is EPEVTQTPSHQVTQMGQEVILRCVPISNHLYFYWYRQILGQKVEFLVSFYNNEISEKSEIFDDQFSVERPDGSNFTLKIRSTKLEDSAMYFCASLGRAGINEQFFGPGTRLTVL.

The chain has TRBV13 and TRBJ2-5, with 8 bases matching TRBD1. The length of the CDR3 is 16 residues. From germline, CDR1 is PRHDT and CDR2 FYEKMQ (reference sequence). Trimming removed 5 bases from V and 4 bases from J; junction bases left unmatched: 12. This CDR3 is CASSPRQGAGRETQYF. CDR3 DNA: TGTGCCAGCAGCCCAAGGCAGGGGGCTGGTCGAGAGACCCAGTACTTC.

V and J are TRBV7-2 and TRBJ2-6; no definite D call. CDR3 length equals 15 residues. Germline V lookup: CDR1 SGHTA, CDR2 FQGNSA. Trimming stripped 1 base from V and 2 bases from J, with 6 bases between. CDR3 nucleotides: TGTGCCAGCAGCTTAGGAGATCCTGGGGCCAACGTCCTGACTTTC. Its translation: CASSLGDPGANVLTF.